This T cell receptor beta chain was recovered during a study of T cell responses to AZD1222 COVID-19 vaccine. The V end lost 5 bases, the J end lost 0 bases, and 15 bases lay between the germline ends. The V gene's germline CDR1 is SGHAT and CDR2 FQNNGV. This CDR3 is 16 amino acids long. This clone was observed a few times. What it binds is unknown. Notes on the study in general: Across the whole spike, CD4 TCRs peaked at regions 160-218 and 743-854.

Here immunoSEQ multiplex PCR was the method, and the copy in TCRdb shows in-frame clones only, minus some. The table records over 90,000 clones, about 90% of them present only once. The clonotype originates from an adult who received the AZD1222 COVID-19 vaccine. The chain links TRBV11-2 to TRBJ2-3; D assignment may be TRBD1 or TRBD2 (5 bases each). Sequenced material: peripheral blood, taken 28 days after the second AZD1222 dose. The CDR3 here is CASSPLRGASTDTQYF. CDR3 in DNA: TGTGCCAGCAGCCCCCTCCGAGGGGCCAGCACAGATACGCAGTATTTT.